Given below is one T cell receptor beta chain in context. Its antigen is currently unknown. Data came from immunoSEQ multiplex PCR; TCRdb stores just in-frame clones and leaves some out. The sample records some 400,000 clones, around nine tenths being singletons. Treatment here: some 20 received Ad26.COV2.S at low or high dose, single or two shots; five or six received placebo; per-sample allocation not given. Vaccine and placebo recipients were sampled on day 63 after the first injection. Adults aged 18-55 years in Boston included the donor. The V gene's germline CDR1 is SQVTM and CDR2 ANQGSEA. Trimming took 8 bases from V and 6 from J, leaving 16 bases between them. The CDR3 length is 12 residues. This entry is derived from a study of Ad26.COV2.S vaccination and SARS-CoV-2 variants. Study-wide background: Doses of Ad26.COV2.S were injected into muscle once or twice, 56 days apart. The study, taken as a whole, reports: For non-spike TCRs, breadth in vaccine recipients resembled that in placebo recipients. Researchers cautioned that TCR breadth and depth analyses may have underestimated total T cell responses.

The V call is TRBV29-1, the J call TRBJ1-2, with a tentative D call TRBD1 (6 bases). The clonotype originates from a person between 18 and 65 years old who received the Ad26.COV2.S COVID-19 vaccine or a placebo. This material consisted of peripheral blood, taken in a trial of Ad26.COV2.S vaccine versus placebo. The CDR3 coding sequence is TGCAGCATCTACAGGGCGGGAGATGGCTACACCTTC. Protein: CSIYRAGDGYTF.